These 31 T cell receptor beta chains share one sample of origin, sequenced in a study of shared clonotypes between healthy human individuals. Sequencing was performed with immunoSEQ multiplex PCR; in TCRdb, only in-frame clones are kept and a portion is missing. Seen here are about 2.4 million clones, over 85% observed once, and the top ten hold roughly 0.36%. The sequencing input was naive CD4+ T cells from PBMCs. As to subset: CD45RA+ positively selected. Source of these receptors: a man aged 18 to 30 in good health. Some clones in this sample may be carry-over from other donors' samples.

As regards this clone: The sample contains more than one DNA sequence encoding this CDR3. The rearrangement joins TRBV18 to TRBJ1-1; possible D gene TRBD1, 5 bases. V lost 4 bases and J 0 bases, leaving 9 bases between the germline ends. The CDR3 loop spans 14 amino acids. Germline loops: CDR1 KGHSH, CDR2 LQKENI. The CDR3 sequence: CASSLGQLNTEAFF. CDR3 DNA: TGTGCCAGCTCACTTGGACAATTGAACACTGAAGCTTTCTTT.

V gene TRBV25-1 combines with J gene TRBJ1-2, with TRBD1 matching 9 bases. Germline V gives CDR1 MGHDK, CDR2 SYGVNS. Trimming took 4 bases from V and 5 from J; bases not matched to a gene: 5. The length of the CDR3 is 14 residues. This chain's CDR3 is CASSGPQGAYGYTF. In nucleotides, the CDR3 is TGTGCCAGCAGTGGACCACAGGGGGCATATGGCTACACCTTC.

The chain is built from TRBV7-2 and TRBJ2-5; 8 positions match TRBD1. V gave up 0 bases and J gave up 3 bases; unmatched junction bases: 3. Germline V gene lookup returns CDR1 SGHTA and CDR2 FQGNSA. The CDR3 contains 15 residues. For the CDR3, the DNA is TGTGCCAGCAGCTTAGCAGCGACAGGGGAAGAGACCCAGTACTTC. The encoded protein is CASSLAATGEETQYF.

The J gene is TRBJ1-3, the V gene TRBV28, with a weak D call TRBD1 (5 bases). The length of the CDR3 is 15 residues. CDR1 and CDR2 (germline): MDHEN, SYDVKM. V was clipped by 6 bases and J by 5 bases, with 17 bases between them. CDR3 in amino acids: CASSPSGGGRNTIYF. CDR3 nucleotide sequence: TGTGCCAGCAGCCCCTCTGGGGGGGGTAGAAACACCATATATTTT.

The rearrangement joins TRBV5-1 to TRBJ1-3; TRBD1 matches 12 bases. CDR1 and CDR2 from the germline V gene are SGHRS and YFSETQ. Trimming removed 4 bases from V and 2 bases from J; junction bases left unmatched: 4. The CDR3 covers 16 residues. The CDR3 loop reads CASSVGQGAAGNTIYF. CDR3 DNA sequence: TGCGCCAGCAGCGTGGGACAGGGGGCTGCTGGAAACACCATATATTTT.

The rearrangement links TRBV27 to TRBJ2-1; 9 bases align to TRBD1. CDR1 and CDR2 (germline): MNHEY, SMNVEV (reference sequence). CDR3 length: 17 residues. Trimming took 5 bases from V and 3 from J; bases not matched to a gene: 11. CDR3 DNA: TGTGCCAGCAGTCGGGACAGGGTTTCAGCTCGCTACAATGAGCAGTTCTTC. Its translation: CASSRDRVSARYNEQFF.

This clone was observed once. The rearrangement uses TRBV19 and TRBJ1-1; D may be TRBD1 (5 bases). The CDR3 contains 13 residues. V was trimmed by 7 bases and J by 1 base, leaving 10 bases between them. CDR1 is LNHDA, CDR2 SQIVND, per germline (reference sequence). The CDR3 DNA sequence: TGTGCCAGTATCTCTCAGGGGAACACTGAAGCTTTCTTT. Its protein is CASISQGNTEAFF.

This chain uses TRBV29-1 with TRBJ2-7, with 7 bases fitting TRBD1. The CDR3 covers 12 residues. CDR1 is SQVTM, CDR2 ANQGSEA, per germline. V dropped 6 bases and J dropped 2; count of bases not matched to a gene: 4. CDR3 bases: TGCAGCGTCCGCAGGGGGACCTACGAGCAGTACTTC. It encodes CSVRRGTYEQYF.

The chain uses TRBV27 and TRBJ2-1; TRBD2 matches 9 bases. Germline loops: CDR1 MNHEY, CDR2 SMNVEV (reference sequence). Trimming at V came to 5 bases and at J to 8 bases, leaving 13 bases not matched to a gene. This CDR3 is built from 16 residues. Here the CDR3 DNA reads TGTGCCAGCAGTCTCGGGCTCGGGCGGGAGGGGTATGAGCAGTTCTTC. Protein sequence: CASSLGLGREGYEQFF.

The chain uses TRBV7-3 and TRBJ2-2, with D hard to call. CDR1 and CDR2 from the germline V gene are SGHTA and FQGTGA. V lost 1 base, J lost 4 bases, and 4 bases lay in between. The CDR3 contains 13 residues. The CDR3 loop is CASSLSSTGELFF. As DNA, the CDR3 is TGTGCCAGCAGCTTAAGTAGCACCGGGGAGCTGTTTTTT.

This CDR3 reads CASQDRINTGELFF. CDR3 in DNA: TGTGCCAGCCAGGACAGGATTAACACCGGGGAGCTGTTTTTT. V gene TRBV2 combines with J gene TRBJ2-2; TRBD1 aligns across 7 bases. J was trimmed by 2 bases and V by 8 bases; bases with no gene match: 5. There are 14 residues in the CDR3. Looked up from germline, CDR1 is SNHLY and CDR2 is FYNNEI.

The rearrangement links TRBV4-2 to TRBJ2-5; TRBD2 is a possible D gene (5 bases). Germline CDR1 LGHNA, CDR2 YNFKEQ. V was pared by 1 base and J by 9 bases, with 18 bases between. This CDR3 is built from 15 residues. The CDR3 loop is CASSQAPSPRRAQYF. The CDR3, as DNA: TGTGCCAGCAGCCAAGCCCCCAGTCCCCGGCGGGCCCAGTACTTC.

The CDR3: CASSYAGGSYNEQFF. The CDR3 nucleotides are TGTGCCAGCAGTTACGCGGGAGGCTCCTACAATGAGCAGTTCTTC. V is TRBV6-6 and J is TRBJ2-1; TRBD2 agrees at 8 bases. The CDR3 covers 15 residues. With 2 bases clipped from V and 0 bases from J, the junction kept 0 bases outside the gene matches. Per germline, CDR1 MNHNY and CDR2 SVGAGI (reference sequence).

The V and J genes are TRBV5-1 and TRBJ1-6; TRBD1 is a possible D gene (6 bases). Germline CDR1 is SGHRS and CDR2 is YFSETQ. There are 14 residues in the CDR3. V lost 2 bases, J lost 8 bases, and 11 bases lay in between. CDR3 protein: CASSFVKGDSPLHF. The CDR3 nucleotides read TGCGCCAGCAGCTTCGTCAAGGGGGATTCACCCCTCCACTTT.

The count of this clone is one. The chain has TRBV7-2 and TRBJ2-7; D is tentatively TRBD1 or TRBD2 (6 bases each). Germline CDR1 SGHTA, CDR2 FQGNSA. The CDR3 has 16 amino acids. The germline V and J ends were trimmed by 0 bases and 3 bases, with 15 bases remaining between them. CDR3 region: CASSLAFGGLDYEQYF. In nucleotides, the CDR3 is TGTGCCAGCAGCTTAGCGTTCGGGGGCCTTGACTACGAGCAGTACTTC.

The J gene is TRBJ2-7, the V gene TRBV5-1, with 9 bases aligning to TRBD1. With V trimmed by 2 bases and J by 2 bases, 8 bases remained unmatched. Germline V gives CDR1 SGHRS, CDR2 YFSETQ. CDR3 size: 16 residues. CDR3: CASSLKTGQGPYEQYF. The CDR3 bases are TGCGCCAGCAGCTTAAAAACGGGACAGGGACCCTACGAGCAGTACTTC.

The chain couples TRBV5-1 to TRBJ2-7; 8 positions match TRBD2. Trimming took 7 bases from V and 6 from J; bases not matched to a gene: 9. The CDR3 sequence is 13 residues long. Germline CDR1 is SGHRS and CDR2 is YFSETQ. CDR3 bases: TGCGCCAGCTGCCGGGAGGGCCAGGGCGAGCAGTACTTC. Protein product: CASCREGQGEQYF.

The genes are TRBV18 and TRBJ2-5, with D possibly TRBD2 on 5 matching bases. The V gene's germline CDR1 is KGHSH and CDR2 LQKENI. This CDR3 spans 13 amino acids. The V and J ends lost 10 bases and 4 bases respectively, with 16 bases between them. CDR3 coding DNA: TGTGCCACCCATACGACCCGGGGAGAGACCCAGTACTTC. This codes for CATHTTRGETQYF.

This clone was counted once. V is TRBV7-8 and J is TRBJ2-3, with D maybe TRBD1 (5 bases). The V end lost 5 bases, the J end lost 0 bases, and 21 bases lay between the germline ends. The CDR3 runs to 18 residues. Germline CDR1 SGHVS, CDR2 FQNEAQ. The CDR3 region is CASSTTPSRGWSTDTQYF. For the CDR3, the DNA is TGTGCCAGCAGCACTACCCCAAGTAGGGGATGGAGCACAGATACGCAGTATTTT. The variable domain in full, with the rest retrieved from reference TRBV7-8 and TRBJ2-3, is GAGVSQSPRYKVAKRGQDVALRCDPISGHVSLFWYQQALGQGPEFLTYFQNEAQLDKSGLPSDRFFAERPEGSVSTLKIQRTQQEDSAVYLCASSTTPSRGWSTDTQYFGPGTRLTVL.

The CDR3 DNA follows: TGTGCCAGCACCTCAGGGCGACTCCTCGGGAACACTGAAGCTTTCTTT. As protein: CASTSGRLLGNTEAFF. V usage is TRBV6-6 and J usage is TRBJ1-1, with a weak D call TRBD1 (5 bases). CDR1 MNHNY and CDR2 SVGAGI come from the germline V gene (reference sequence). Trimming took 7 bases from V and 1 from J, leaving 19 bases between them. The CDR3 runs to 16 residues.

The chain uses TRBV15 and TRBJ1-1, with D uncertain. The V and J ends lost 0 bases and 9 bases respectively, with 17 bases between them. Germline V gives CDR1 LNHNV, CDR2 YYDKDF (reference sequence). The CDR3 loop spans 15 amino acids. Written as DNA, the CDR3 is TGTGCCACCAGCAGAGAGTTGGAGGGTCTGAACCAAGCTTTCTTT. Translated: CATSRELEGLNQAFF.

Concerning this clone itself: The sample has other DNA sequences that encode this CDR3 too. The genes are TRBV18 and TRBJ2-7, with 7 bases aligning to TRBD1. The length of the CDR3 is 14 residues. With V trimmed by 2 bases and J by 3 bases, 4 bases remained unmatched. CDR1 is KGHSH, CDR2 LQKENI, per germline. CDR3 in amino acids: CASSPGTADYEQYF. In nucleotides, the CDR3 is TGTGCCAGCTCACCAGGGACAGCTGACTACGAGCAGTACTTC.

J is TRBJ1-6 and V is TRBV9; TRBD1 aligns across 8 bases. CDR1 and CDR2 from the germline V gene are SGDLS and YYNGEE. Trimming at V came to 6 bases and at J to 8 bases, leaving 7 bases not matched to a gene. This CDR3 is 14 amino acids long. The CDR3 protein is CASTQGALYSPLHF. CDR3 nucleotide sequence: TGTGCCAGCACCCAGGGGGCGCTTTATTCACCCCTCCACTTT.

The chain is built from TRBV4-1 and TRBJ2-7; D is perhaps TRBD1 (6 bases). From germline, CDR1 is MGHRA and CDR2 YSYEKL. The CDR3 covers 15 residues. V gave up 1 base and J gave up 4 bases, with 14 bases separating them. The CDR3 is CASSQGRAGQYEQYF. The CDR3 DNA reads as TGCGCCAGCAGCCAAGGACGGGCAGGACAGTACGAGCAGTACTTC.

This chain uses TRBV5-6 with TRBJ2-2, with 9 bases aligning to TRBD2. Germline CDR1 is SGHDT and CDR2 is YYEEEE. Trimming at V came to 0 bases and at J to 4 bases, leaving 10 bases not matched to a gene. The CDR3 is 18 amino acids. CDR3 region: CASSLALAGGASTGELFF. CDR3 DNA sequence: TGTGCCAGCAGCTTGGCGTTGGCGGGAGGGGCGAGCACCGGGGAGCTGTTTTTT.

The CDR3 loop is CASGQSRLPYEQYF. The DNA for the CDR3 is TGTGCCAGCGGACAGAGCAGACTACCTTACGAGCAGTACTTC. The chain recombines TRBV7-8 with TRBJ2-7, with D maybe TRBD1 (6 bases). CDR1 and CDR2 from the germline V gene are SGHVS and FQNEAQ. V gave up 8 bases and J gave up 4 bases, with 18 bases separating them. This CDR3 spans 14 amino acids.

The V gene is TRBV18, the J gene TRBJ2-2, with 7 bases that match TRBD1. Trimming took 4 bases from V and 2 from J; bases not matched to a gene: 10. CDR1 and CDR2 from the germline V gene are KGHSH and LQKENI. This CDR3 contains 17 residues. CDR3 sequence reads: CASSQNRDSVNTGELFF. CDR3 nucleotides: TGTGCCAGCTCACAAAACCGGGACAGCGTCAACACCGGGGAGCTGTTTTTT.

This chain uses TRBV4-2 with TRBJ2-5; tentatively, D is TRBD2 (6 bases). The DNA matches TRBJ2-7 better at its end, which makes the J call doubtful. The CDR3 is 16 amino acids. Germline CDR1 reads LGHNA; CDR2 reads YNFKEQ. CDR3 region: CASSQVKAGGAYEQYF. The CDR3 region has the DNA TGTGCCAGCAGCCAAGTGAAGGCGGGCGGGGCCTACGAGCAGTACTTC.

The chain combines TRBV5-1 with TRBJ2-3; TRBD1 agrees at 7 bases. The germline CDR1 and CDR2 sequences are SGHRS and YFSETQ. V lost 4 bases to trimming and J lost 4 bases; unmatched junction nucleotides: 6. CDR3 length equals 14 residues. The CDR3 DNA sequence: TGCGCCAGCAGCCCGGGACAGAAAGCAGATACGCAGTATTTT. Residues: CASSPGQKADTQYF.

This sequence joins TRBV7-3 and TRBJ2-2; either TRBD1 or TRBD2 may fit D (5 bases each). The CDR3 length is 16 residues. V was shortened by 3 bases and J by 3 bases, with 14 bases between the two germline ends. The germline V gene encodes CDR1 SGHTA and CDR2 FQGTGA. The CDR3 nucleotides read TGTGCCAGCAGCTTCCAGCCCCGGGGCGACACCGGGGAGCTGTTTTTT. Its translation: CASSFQPRGDTGELFF.

The chain combines TRBV4-1 with TRBJ2-3; D is undetermined. This CDR3 region has 14 residues. Germline V gene data show CDR1 as MGHRA and CDR2 as YSYEKL. V lost 2 bases, J lost 6 bases, and 12 bases lay in between. The CDR3 nucleotides read TGCGCCAGCAGCCAACCTGACCCACGGGATACGCAGTATTTT. This sequence encodes CASSQPDPRDTQYF.